The next 15 T cell receptor beta chains were all read from a single sample in a study of shared clonotypes between healthy human individuals. Using immunoSEQ multiplex PCR, the repertoire was profiled, and TCRdb retains in-frame clones only, with some absent. The table has over a million clones, around four fifths seen once; the top ten hold less than 1.5%. Sequenced sample: memory CD4+ T cells sorted from blood. The subset denotes: CD45RA-negative fraction. The receptors shown here come from a man aged 18 to 35 in good health.

The chain recombines TRBV7-2 with TRBJ2-7; TRBD1 agrees at 8 bases. The CDR3 sequence is 14 residues long. Germline V gene lookup returns CDR1 SGHTA and CDR2 FQGNSA. The V gene end was trimmed by 5 bases and the J gene end by 5 bases; junction bases not matched to a gene: 8. CDR3 nucleotides: TGTGCCAGCAGCCCCCGACCAGGGGGCGACGAGCAGTACTTC. Translation: CASSPRPGGDEQYF.

In its sample, this clone was seen a few times. V and J are TRBV6-5 and TRBJ2-4; D not resolved. The germline V and J ends were trimmed by 7 bases and 1 base, with 14 bases remaining between them. The length of the CDR3 is 15 residues. The germline CDR1 and CDR2 sequences are MNHEY and SVGAGI. CDR3 residues: CASKLSTLAKNIQYF. In DNA form, the CDR3 reads TGTGCCAGCAAACTATCTACCCTGGCCAAAAACATTCAGTACTTC.

This clone was counted between two and nine times. The same CDR3 can be traced to other DNA sequences in this sample. The chain couples TRBV10-3 to TRBJ2-7, with TRBD1 identical over 8 bases. The V segment lost 10 bases and the J segment 2 bases; nucleotides outside the gene matches: 7. Germline V gene sequence: CDR1 ENHRY, CDR2 SYGVKD. This CDR3 is 13 amino acids long. The CDR3 loop is CATGTGGTYEQYF. The CDR3, as DNA: TGTGCCACCGGCACAGGGGGGACCTACGAGCAGTACTTC.

Notes on this clone: A much larger clone lies a single base off, so this may be a read error. The same CDR3 also results from other DNA sequences found in this sample. The chain joins TRBV11-2 to TRBJ1-1; D is ambiguous. CDR1 and CDR2 (germline): SGHAT, FQNNGV. Trimming cost V 2 bases and J 1 base, with 5 bases left between them. The CDR3 runs 13 residues. Written as DNA, the CDR3 is TGTGCCAGCAGCTTATCAGGGAACACTGAAGCTTTCTTT. Encoded protein: CASSLSGNTEAFF.

This sequence joins TRBV2 and TRBJ1-5; D is possibly TRBD1 (6 bases). V dropped 7 bases and J dropped 6 bases, with 13 bases sitting between them. CDR1 is SNHLY and CDR2 is FYNNEI in the germline V gene. The CDR3 is 13 amino acids. The CDR3 bases are TGTGCCAGCAATGGGGGGCAGGGTCAGCCCCAGCATTTT. Residues: CASNGGQGQPQHF.

The chain is built from TRBV2 and TRBJ2-2, with 11 bases matching TRBD2. The J segment lost 4 bases and the V segment lost 4 bases, leaving 8 bases of the junction unmatched. Germline loops: CDR1 SNHLY, CDR2 FYNNEI. The CDR3 is 17 residues long. This CDR3 reads CASSASTSGGPTGELFF. CDR3 sequence (DNA): TGTGCCAGCAGTGCCAGTACTAGCGGGGGCCCCACCGGGGAGCTGTTTTTT.

This clone appeared many times. V and J are TRBV4-2 and TRBJ2-5; 15 bases match TRBD2. Germline lookup yields CDR1 LGHNA and CDR2 YNFKEQ. The CDR3 has 20 residues. The V and J ends lost 1 base and 5 bases, in that order; junction bases with no gene match: 14. The CDR3 reads CASSQGWGLAGGRDTETQYF. CDR3 nucleotides: TGTGCCAGCAGCCAAGGGTGGGGACTAGCGGGGGGACGGGATACGGAGACCCAGTACTTC.

At least ten counts were recorded for this clone. The chain is built from TRBV19 and TRBJ1-5; 11 bases are a match to TRBD1. Germline V gives CDR1 LNHDA, CDR2 SQIVND (reference sequence). This CDR3 has 15 residues. Losses at the gene ends were 1 base for V and 7 bases for J; bases not matched to a gene: 3. The CDR3 region is CASSIARDRGQPQHF. The CDR3 DNA sequence: TGTGCCAGTAGTATAGCCCGGGACAGGGGGCAGCCCCAGCATTTT.

Note on this clone: The identical CDR3 is also encoded by other nucleotide sequences in the sample. The chain carries TRBV7-3 and TRBJ2-2; D gene uncertain. This CDR3 spans 14 amino acids. The germline gives CDR1 SGHTA, CDR2 FQGTGA. V shed 2 bases and J shed 2 bases, with 6 bases lying between them. Here the CDR3 DNA reads TGTGCCAGCAGCTTAGCCCAAAACACCGGGGAGCTGTTTTTT. Its translation: CASSLAQNTGELFF.

V usage is TRBV30 and J usage is TRBJ2-5; TRBD2 might be the D (5 bases). V lost 4 bases, J lost 3 bases, and 12 bases lay in between. The CDR3 sequence is 13 residues long. Germline CDR1 GTSNPN, CDR2 SVGIG (reference sequence). Here the CDR3 reads CAWKKDLEETQYF. CDR3 nucleotide sequence: TGTGCCTGGAAAAAGGACTTAGAAGAGACCCAGTACTTC.

This clone occurred a few times. The chain couples TRBV19 to TRBJ2-3, with D perhaps matching TRBD2 (5 bases). The CDR3 is 13 amino acids. CDR1 and CDR2 from the germline V gene are LNHDA and SQIVND (reference sequence). Trimming pared 4 bases from V and 5 bases from J, leaving 10 bases between. The CDR3 loop is CASSKPGGDTQYF. CDR3 coding DNA: TGTGCCAGTAGTAAGCCCGGAGGAGATACGCAGTATTTT.

Turning to this clone: The same CDR3 is also encoded by other DNA sequences in this sample. J is TRBJ2-1 and V is TRBV7-2, with D possibly TRBD1 on 5 matching bases. The CDR3 is 15 residues long. Trimming took off 0 bases at V and 1 base at J, with 7 bases between the two ends. Per germline, CDR1 SGHTA and CDR2 FQGNSA. The CDR3, as DNA: TGTGCCAGCAGCTTAGCTCAGGGTTCCTACAATGAGCAGTTCTTC. Its translation: CASSLAQGSYNEQFF.

The J gene is TRBJ2-5, the V gene TRBV2, with a possible D match to TRBD2 (6 bases). This CDR3 is 11 amino acids long. The germline V gene encodes CDR1 SNHLY and CDR2 FYNNEI. V was shortened by 6 bases and J by 4 bases, with 6 bases between the two germline ends. The CDR3 region is CASRTRETQYF. CDR3 sequence (DNA): TGTGCCAGCAGGACTAGAGAGACCCAGTACTTC.

The V and J genes are TRBV7-3 and TRBJ1-2, with TRBD1 matching over 10 bases. The germline V gene has CDR1 SGHTA and CDR2 FQGTGA. The CDR3 length is 13 residues. J was trimmed by 8 bases and V by 5 bases; bases with no gene match: 5. The CDR3 region has the DNA TGTGCCAGCAGCGAAGACAGGGGGCGAGGCTACACCTTC. This codes for CASSEDRGRGYTF.

The chain uses TRBV29-1 and TRBJ1-2, with D unresolved. The CDR3 sequence is 10 residues long. The germline V and J ends were trimmed by 3 bases and 2 bases, with 1 base remaining between them. CDR1 is SQVTM, CDR2 ANQGSEA, per germline. DNA of the CDR3: TGCAGCGTTGAGAACTATGGCTACACCTTC. It is translated as CSVENYGYTF. Filled out from reference TRBV29-1 and TRBJ1-2, the complete variable domain reads SAVISQKPSRDICQRGTSLTIQCQVDSQVTMMFWYRQQPGQSLTLIATANQGSEATYESGFVIDKFPISRPNLTFSTLTVSNMSPEDSSIYLCSVENYGYTFGSGTRLTVV.